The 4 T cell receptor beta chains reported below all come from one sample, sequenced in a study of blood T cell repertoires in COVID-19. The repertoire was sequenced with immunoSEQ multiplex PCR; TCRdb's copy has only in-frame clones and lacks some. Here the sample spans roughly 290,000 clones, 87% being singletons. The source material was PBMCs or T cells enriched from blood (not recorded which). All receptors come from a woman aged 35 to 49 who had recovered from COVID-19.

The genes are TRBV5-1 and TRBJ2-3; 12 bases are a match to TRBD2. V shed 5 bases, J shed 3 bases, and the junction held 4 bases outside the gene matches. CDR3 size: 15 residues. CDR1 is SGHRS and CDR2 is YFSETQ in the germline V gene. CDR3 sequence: CASRRLAGATDTQYF. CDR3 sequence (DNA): TGCGCCAGCAGGCGACTAGCGGGAGCAACAGATACGCAGTATTTT.

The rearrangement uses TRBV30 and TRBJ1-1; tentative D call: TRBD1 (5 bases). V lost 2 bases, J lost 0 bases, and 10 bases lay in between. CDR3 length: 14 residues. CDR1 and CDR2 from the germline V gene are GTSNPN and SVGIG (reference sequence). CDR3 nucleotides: TGTGCCTGGAGTCTCGACAGAGTGAACACTGAAGCTTTCTTT. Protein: CAWSLDRVNTEAFF.

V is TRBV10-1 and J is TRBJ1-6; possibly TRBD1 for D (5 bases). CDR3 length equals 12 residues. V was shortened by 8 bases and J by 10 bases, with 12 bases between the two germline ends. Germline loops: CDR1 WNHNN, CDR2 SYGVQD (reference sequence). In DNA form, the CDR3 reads TGCGCCAGCTCGGACGGGGGATCACCCCTCCACTTT. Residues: CASSDGGSPLHF.

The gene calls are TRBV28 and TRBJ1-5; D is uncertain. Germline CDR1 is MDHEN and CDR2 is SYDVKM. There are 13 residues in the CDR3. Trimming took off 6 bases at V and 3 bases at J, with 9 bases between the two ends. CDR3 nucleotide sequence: TGTGCCAGCAGACCAGAATTCAATCAGCCCCAGCATTTT. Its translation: CASRPEFNQPQHF.